Below, 6 T cell receptor beta chains from the same sample are listed, as sequenced in a study of spatial heterogeneity in lung cancer. Study observations and caveats: Counts of expanded alpha and beta TCRs within tumors tracked the tumor nonsynonymous mutation count.

What these receptors recognize is not known. This sample's time point: sample taken at primary tumor resection. In TCRdb, the 5' RACE reads were re-called with MiXCR into one record per CDR3 protein. Here the sample spans fewer than 7,000 distinct CDR3 sequences, roughly 7.8% being singletons. Sample: lung tumor tissue, taken at surgery. The receptors come from a female donor with early-stage non-small cell lung cancer.

Sample share makes this clonotype medium-sized. This beta chain represents an off-target read in a library built for alpha chains; its size is of limited meaning. J is TRBJ2-2 and V is TRBV6-2 or TRBV6-3, with D possibly TRBD2 on 5 matching bases. This CDR3 has 13 amino acids. The germline CDR1 and CDR2 sequences are MNHEY and SVGEGT. V gave up 7 bases and J gave up 9 bases, with 15 bases separating them. The CDR3 spells CASNQRWTRELFF. In nucleotides, the CDR3 is TGTGCCAGCAACCAGCGGTGGACCCGGGAGCTGTTTTTT.

This clonotype is medium-sized by share. Being off target in a library aimed at alpha chains, this beta chain has a size of little meaning. V is TRBV7-8 and J is TRBJ1-5; no clear D. CDR3 size: 13 residues. V lost 1 base, J lost 3 bases, and 4 bases lay in between. Per germline, CDR1 SGHVS and CDR2 FQNEAQ. The CDR3 DNA follows: TGTGCCAGCAGCTTAGATGACAATCAGCCCCAGCATTTT. It encodes CASSLDDNQPQHF.

This clonotype was counted only a few times. This beta chain was picked up by a library intended for alpha chains and is off target, so its count carries little meaning. The chain carries TRBV27 and TRBJ1-1; maybe TRBD1 (6 bases). Trimming left V 6 bases short and J 7 bases short, with 12 bases between. This CDR3 has 12 amino acids. Germline-derived CDR1 and CDR2 are MNHEY and SMNVEV (reference sequence). The CDR3 nucleotides read TGTGCCAGCAGAACAGGGAAGGGTGAAGCTTTCTTT. Amino acid sequence: CASRTGKGEAFF.

This clonotype was counted many times. Found in a library prepared for alpha chains, this beta chain is an off-target read, and its abundance has little meaning. The chain joins TRBV5-1 to TRBJ2-3; tentatively, D is TRBD1 (5 bases). The germline CDR1 and CDR2 sequences are SGHRS and YFSETQ. The V end lost 0 bases, the J end lost 2 bases, and 13 bases lay between the germline ends. CDR3 length equals 16 residues. The CDR3 DNA reads TGCGCCAGCAGCTTGGAAGGGGCCTCTTACACAGATACGCAGTATTTT. Its translation is CASSLEGASYTDTQYF.

This clonotype has only a few counts. This beta chain is an unintended read in a library built for alpha chains; its size means little. This chain links TRBV28 with TRBJ2-6; D not resolved. The V end was cut by 8 bases, the J end by 4 bases, with 9 bases between. From germline, CDR1 is MDHEN and CDR2 SYDVKM. The CDR3 totals 13 residues. The CDR3 coding sequence is TGTGCCAGCCGTATAATGGGGGCCAACGTCCTGACTTTC. Protein product: CASRIMGANVLTF.

In this sample, this clonotype turned up many times. The library was prepared for alpha chains; this beta chain is a stray read, so its frequency means little. The chain combines TRBV29-1 with TRBJ1-2; 7 bases map to TRBD1. This CDR3 contains 15 residues. The V segment lost 7 bases and the J segment 4 bases; nucleotides outside the gene matches: 15. Germline loops: CDR1 SQVTM, CDR2 ANQGSEA. In DNA, the CDR3 is TGCAGCGCCGAGCCTACAGGGGCCAGGGGCTATGGCTACACCTTC. Encoded protein: CSAEPTGARGYGYTF.